This TCR beta chain was sequenced during a study of T cells after yellow fever vaccination. Study-level findings and limits: Peaking faster, on day 5 versus 15, the secondary response was nonetheless weaker.

This clonotype came up many times. No antigen is known for it. Trimming stripped 5 bases from V and 3 bases from J, with 7 bases between. There are 12 residues in the CDR3. CDR1 is ENHRY, CDR2 SYGVKD, per germline. TCRdb ran MiXCR on the 5' RACE reads and lists one entry per CDR3 protein. The sample consists of 230,000 or so distinct CDR3 sequences, roughly 6.3% of them appearing once. The chain links TRBV10-3 to TRBJ2-5; no definite D call. This sequence was found in a man aged 25-45 years who received the YFV17D yellow fever vaccine. Sequencing was performed on CD4+ T cells sorted from PBMCs, taken on the day of the yellow fever booster vaccination. CDR3 in amino acids: CAISRSEETQYF. CDR3 bases: TGTGCCATCAGTCGGAGCGAAGAGACCCAGTACTTC.